Below, 17 T cell receptor beta chains from the same sample are listed, as sequenced in a study of cytomegalovirus exposure and HLA in healthy donors. The PCR had 60 Vbeta and 13 Jbeta primers. TCRdb's table, derived via immunoSEQ multiplex PCR, lists solely in-frame clones and lacks some. The table includes around 210,000 clones, about three quarters detected once. Specimen: PBMCs. These receptors all come from a boy younger than 18 in good health and CMV-seronegative.

The V gene is TRBV11-3, the J gene TRBJ1-4; D call uncertain. Germline V lookup: CDR1 SGHNT, CDR2 YENEEA. The V end lost 1 base, the J end lost 0 bases, and 6 bases lay between the germline ends. The CDR3 runs to 15 residues. Here the CDR3 DNA reads TGTGCCAGCAGCTTAGGTGCGGCAACTAATGAAAAACTGTTTTTT. Its translation: CASSLGAATNEKLFF.

The chain couples TRBV9 to TRBJ2-7; 7 nucleotides line up with TRBD1. V was clipped by 3 bases and J by 2 bases; unmatched bases: 8. CDR1 is SGDLS, CDR2 YYNGEE, per germline. CDR3 length: 15 residues. This CDR3 is CASSARTGFPYEQYF. CDR3 DNA: TGTGCCAGCAGCGCCCGGACAGGTTTCCCCTACGAGCAGTACTTC.

The J gene is TRBJ1-3, the V gene TRBV28, with D possibly TRBD1 on 5 matching bases. This CDR3 has 14 amino acids. V was trimmed by 11 bases and J by 0 bases, leaving 14 bases between them. The germline CDR1 and CDR2 sequences are MDHEN and SYDVKM. The CDR3 reads CACGGGYSGNTIYF. In nucleotides, the CDR3 is TGTGCCTGCGGGGGGGGTTACTCTGGAAACACCATATATTTT.

The chain is built from TRBV30 and TRBJ2-7, with TRBD2 matching 10 bases. Trimming at V came to 5 bases and at J to 6 bases, leaving 13 bases not matched to a gene. CDR1 and CDR2 from the germline V gene are GTSNPN and SVGIG (reference sequence). The length of the CDR3 is 15 residues. In DNA, the CDR3 is TGTGCCTGGGAGACTAGCGGGTCGGCGACGGGCGAGCAGTACTTC. This translates into CAWETSGSATGEQYF.

This clone turned up a few times. V gene TRBV30 combines with J gene TRBJ2-5; 11 bases fit TRBD2. J lost 7 bases, V lost 8 bases, and 15 bases had no gene match. This CDR3 contains 15 residues. Germline V gene sequence: CDR1 GTSNPN, CDR2 SVGIG (reference sequence). The CDR3 here is CARREVAGGPGTQYF. CDR3 nucleotides: TGTGCCAGACGAGAGGTAGCGGGAGGGCCGGGGACCCAGTACTTC.

A single count supports this clone. The V and J genes are TRBV29-1 and TRBJ2-2; D call uncertain. The CDR3 has 14 amino acids. The germline V gene encodes CDR1 SQVTM and CDR2 ANQGSEA. V lost 3 bases to trimming and J lost 1 base, with 9 bases between them. The CDR3, as DNA: TGCAGCGTTGAGTTCCAGATGAACACCGGGGAGCTGTTTTTT. Residues: CSVEFQMNTGELFF.

As for this clone: Compared with germline, one end of the junction differs, possibly owing to a read error. Distinct nucleotide sequences in the sample also encode this CDR3. The chain carries TRBV7-9 and TRBJ2-7; 10 bases match TRBD2. This CDR3 has 16 amino acids. Germline V CDR1 and CDR2: SEHNR, FQNEAQ (reference sequence). The CDR3 DNA reads as TGTGCCAGCAGTTTGGGACTAGCGACTGCGTCCTACGAGCAATACTTC. Translated, it gives CASSLGLATASYEQYF. Based on the CDR3 plus reference TRBV7-9 and TRBJ2-7, the full variable domain is DTGVSQNPRHKITKRGQNVTFRCDPISEHNRLYWYRQTLGQGPEFLTYFQNEAQLEKSRLLSDRFSAERPKGSFSTLEIQRTEQGDSAMYLCASSLGLATASYEQYFGPGTRLTVT.

The chain is built from TRBV9 and TRBJ1-1, with D possibly being TRBD1 (5 bases). The germline V gene encodes CDR1 SGDLS and CDR2 YYNGEE. The CDR3 has 14 amino acids. V lost 2 bases and J 4 bases, leaving 12 bases between the germline ends. The CDR3 sequence is CASSVGGGVTEAFF. The DNA of the CDR3 is TGTGCCAGCAGCGTTGGGGGAGGGGTCACTGAAGCTTTCTTT.

The rearrangement uses TRBV6-5 and TRBJ2-1; TRBD2 matches at 7 bases. This CDR3 comprises 15 residues. V lost 2 bases to trimming and J lost 3 bases; unmatched junction nucleotides: 4. Germline V lookup: CDR1 MNHEY, CDR2 SVGAGI. The CDR3 DNA reads TGTGCCAGCAGTTACACTAGCGACCACTACAATGAGCAGTTCTTC. Amino acids: CASSYTSDHYNEQFF.

The V and J genes are TRBV11-3 and TRBJ1-2, with D possibly TRBD1 on 6 matching bases. The CDR3 has 13 residues. Germline-derived CDR1 and CDR2 are SGHNT and YENEEA. V lost 5 bases to trimming and J lost 4 bases, with 11 bases between them. CDR3 DNA: TGTGCCAGCAGCCACGACAGGTCCTATGGCTACACCTTC. It translates to CASSHDRSYGYTF.

This chain connects TRBV19 to TRBJ2-7; no firm D call. Germline values: CDR1 LNHDA, CDR2 SQIVND (reference sequence). CDR3 length equals 15 residues. V was pared by 2 bases and J by 2 bases, with 13 bases between. CDR3 protein: CASSIRQVAPYEQYF. The CDR3 region has the DNA TGTGCCAGTAGTATAAGACAAGTGGCCCCCTACGAGCAGTACTTC.

The V gene is TRBV4-2, the J gene TRBJ2-2, with D maybe TRBD2 (6 bases). V lost 0 bases and J 6 bases, leaving 11 bases between the germline ends. Germline V lookup: CDR1 LGHNA, CDR2 YNFKEQ. This CDR3 has 15 amino acids. CDR3 coding DNA: TGTGCCAGCAGCCAAGACGGAGGGGTCCCCGGGGAGCTGTTTTTT. Protein: CASSQDGGVPGELFF.

This clone was seen only once. This chain's CDR3 is CASSRLAGQGSHSKFF. The CDR3 region has the DNA TGTGCCAGCAGCCGTCTAGCCGGACAGGGTTCCCATTCCAAGTTCTTC. This chain connects TRBV14 to TRBJ2-1; the match to TRBD1 covers 8 bases. CDR1 and CDR2 from the germline V gene are SGHDN and FVKESK. V lost 4 bases, J lost 14 bases, and 19 bases stayed unmatched. The CDR3 loop spans 16 amino acids.

The chain couples TRBV13 to TRBJ2-7; TRBD2 aligns across 14 bases. The V segment lost 5 bases and the J segment 6 bases; nucleotides outside the gene matches: 15. The length of the CDR3 is 18 residues. CDR1 is PRHDT and CDR2 is FYEKMQ in the germline V gene (reference sequence). CDR3 bases: TGTGCCAGCAGCACACGGACTAGCGGGGGGCCCCGACGGGGCGAGCAGTACTTC. It encodes CASSTRTSGGPRRGEQYF.

This clone was seen just once. The chain has TRBV15 and TRBJ2-2; no firm D call. Looked up from germline, CDR1 is LNHNV and CDR2 is YYDKDF (reference sequence). V shed 0 bases and J shed 6 bases, with 8 bases lying between them. The CDR3 contains 14 residues. In DNA, the CDR3 is TGTGCCACCAGCAGAGATCTGGCGGCCGGGGAGCTGTTTTTT. It specifies CATSRDLAAGELFF.

This rearrangement joins TRBV2 to TRBJ1-3; a weak D match, TRBD1 (6 bases). CDR3 length equals 13 residues. V gave up 7 bases and J gave up 2 bases, with 9 bases separating them. CDR1 and CDR2 from the germline V gene are SNHLY and FYNNEI. CDR3 amino acids: CASIRTAGNTIYF. The CDR3 nucleotides are TGTGCCAGCATCAGGACAGCTGGAAACACCATATATTTT.

The chain couples TRBV9 to TRBJ2-3; D is possibly TRBD2 (5 bases). This CDR3 is 17 amino acids long. Trimming left V 5 bases short and J 2 bases short, with 21 bases between. CDR1 is SGDLS, CDR2 YYNGEE, per germline. CDR3 in amino acids: CASSETTSRRITDTQYF. CDR3 sequence (DNA): TGTGCCAGCAGTGAGACTACTAGTCGGCGGATCACAGATACGCAGTATTTT.